These T cell receptor beta chains were read from a single sample in a study of blood T cell repertoires in COVID-19. Assay: immunoSEQ multiplex PCR; the TCRdb copy retains only in-frame clones and omits some. This table holds about 180,000 clones, around 76% found once. The sequenced sample consisted of peripheral blood. These TCRs come from a woman aged 70-85 years with acute or convalescent COVID-19. The CDR3 runs from the conserved cysteine through the conserved F or W. D genes are given only for firm matches. For some rows the clone size is stated as once, few or many, or as a class when expanded; others skip it.

V	J	D	size	DNA	CDR3
TRBV28	TRBJ2-5	TRBD1	-	TGTGCCAGCAGAACTCCGGGACAGGGAGCGAAGACCCAGTACTTC	CASRTPGQGAKTQYF
TRBV10-1	TRBJ2-1	TRBD1	-	TGCGCCAGCAGCGACGGCAAGGGACAGGGTGTCTACAATGAGCAGTTCTTC	CASSDGKGQGVYNEQFF
TRBV3-1/TRBV3-2	TRBJ2-6	-	-	TGTGCCAGCAGCCTGTTCCAGGACTATGGGGCCAACGTCCTGACTTTC	CASSLFQDYGANVLTF
TRBV10-3	TRBJ1-4	-	-	TGTGCCATCAGTGAGTCGGGGGGTGTAAATGAAAAACTGTTTTTT	CAISESGGVNEKLFF
TRBV6-5	TRBJ1-2	TRBD1	-	TGTGCCAGCAGTTACCCCGGGACAGGGGTGTACGGCTACACCTTC	CASSYPGTGVYGYTF
TRBV28	TRBJ1-5	TRBD1	-	TGTGCCAGCAGTCTGGACAGGATCTTCGGGCAGCCCCAGCATTTT	CASSLDRIFGQPQHF
TRBV6-5	TRBJ1-1	-	-	TGTGCCAGCAGTTATGGAGGGGACACTGAAGCTTTCTTT	CASSYGGDTEAFF
TRBV30	TRBJ1-5	-	-	TGTGCCTGGAGTCGCGAGGCAGACCAGCCCCAGCATTTT	CAWSREADQPQHF
TRBV29-1	TRBJ1-1	-	-	TGCAGCGTTGATGTCGCAGGTCAGGGCACTGAAGCTTTCTTT	CSVDVAGQGTEAFF
TRBV3-1/TRBV3-2	TRBJ1-5	-	-	TGTGCCAGCAGCCAAGGGGACACCAATCAGCCCCAGCATTTT	CASSQGDTNQPQHF
TRBV7-2	TRBJ1-1	-	once	TGTGCCAGCAGCTTATCTAGAAACACTGAAGCTTTCTTT	CASSLSRNTEAFF
TRBV6-5	TRBJ1-5	TRBD1	-	TGTGCCAGCAGACGACAGGGGGATCAGCCCCAGCATTTT	CASRRQGDQPQHF
TRBV2	TRBJ2-2	-	-	TGTGCCAGTACTCTACAGGGACCTTCAGGGGAGCTGTTTTTT	CASTLQGPSGELFF
TRBV19	TRBJ1-2	-	-	TGTGCCAGTAGTATCCAGGGTATTAGTAACTATGGCTACACCTTC	CASSIQGISNYGYTF
TRBV6-1	TRBJ2-7	TRBD2	-	TGTGCCAGCAGTGAACTAGCGGGGGTTGACTACTACGAGCAGTACTTC	CASSELAGVDYYEQYF
TRBV5-4	TRBJ1-1	-	-	TGTGCCAGCTCTAGAGGGAGATTTATGAACACTGAAGCTTTCTTT	CASSRGRFMNTEAFF
TRBV7-9	TRBJ1-3	-	-	TGTGCCAGCAGCTTGTCGGGAAACACCATATATTTT	CASSLSGNTIYF